This TCR beta chain stems from a study of long-term antiretroviral therapy in people with HIV. V was pared by 5 bases and J by 5 bases, with 9 bases between. This CDR3 is built from 12 residues. Germline CDR1 and CDR2: SGHVS and FNYEAQ. The table lists this clone with a few counts. At survey level, the immunoSEQ assay was run in its v3.0 version. TCRdb keeps only in-frame clones here, not all; method: immunoSEQ multiplex PCR. The sample records roughly 16,000 clones, approximately 79% being singletons. The chain couples TRBV7-6 to TRBJ2-5; D is unresolved. This clonotype was obtained from a man aged 30 to 39 with HIV. Sequenced here: unsorted PBMCs, sampled at the start of antiretroviral therapy. CDR3 coding DNA: TGTGCCAGCAGCCCCTCCGTGGAGACCCAGTACTTC. Protein sequence: CASSPSVETQYF.